The 2 T cell receptor beta chains below come from one sample, sequenced in a study of blood T cell repertoires in COVID-19. Here immunoSEQ multiplex PCR was the method, and the copy in TCRdb shows in-frame clones only, minus some. The table records about 83,000 clones, 86% of them present only once. Sequenced sample: peripheral blood. These receptors were obtained from a man aged 45-65 years with active COVID-19.

The chain carries TRBV28 and TRBJ2-7, with 10 bases that match TRBD1. With V trimmed by 7 bases and J by 7 bases, 13 bases remained unmatched. CDR1 and CDR2 (germline): MDHEN, SYDVKM. The CDR3 extends over 15 amino acids. The chain's CDR3 is CASTVSGQGKREQYF. The CDR3 DNA sequence: TGTGCCAGCACCGTTTCGGGACAGGGGAAGAGGGAGCAGTACTTC. Together with reference TRBV28 and TRBJ2-7, the CDR3 gives the full variable domain: DVKVTQSSRYLVKRTGEKVFLECVQDMDHENMFWYRQDPGLGLRLIYFSYDVKMKEKGDIPEGYSVSREKKERFSLILESASTNQTSMYLCASTVSGQGKREQYFGPGTRLTVT.

The chain joins TRBV7-2 to TRBJ2-5, with 10 bases that match TRBD2. Germline V lookup: CDR1 SGHTA, CDR2 FQGNSA. This CDR3 is built from 16 residues. V dropped 5 bases and J dropped 5; count of bases not matched to a gene: 11. CDR3 region: CASSPPLAGVGETQYF. CDR3 sequence (DNA): TGTGCCAGCAGCCCCCCCCTAGCGGGGGTAGGGGAGACCCAGTACTTC. The full variable domain, with the rest looked up from reference TRBV7-2 and TRBJ2-5, is GAGVSQSPSNKVTEKGKDVELRCDPISGHTALYWYRQSLGQGLEFLIYFQGNSAPDKSGLPSDRFSAERTGGSVSTLTIQRTQQEDSAVYLCASSPPLAGVGETQYFGPGTRLLVL.